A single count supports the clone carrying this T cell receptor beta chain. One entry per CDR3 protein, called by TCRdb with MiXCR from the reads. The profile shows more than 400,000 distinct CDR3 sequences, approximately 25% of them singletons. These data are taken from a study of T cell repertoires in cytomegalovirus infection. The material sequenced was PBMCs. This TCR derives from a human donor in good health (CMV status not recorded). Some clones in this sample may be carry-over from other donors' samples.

The DNA for the CDR3 is TGCAGCGTACAGGGTTGGACCGGGGAGCTGTTTTTT. Amino acids: CSVQGWTGELFF. The chain joins TRBV29-1 to TRBJ2-2, with D possibly matching TRBD1 (6 bases). V gave up 6 bases and J gave up 5 bases, with 10 bases separating them. Germline CDR1 reads SQVTM; CDR2 reads ANQGSEA. This CDR3 has 12 residues.